This TCR beta chain was found in a study of Tregs in tolerant kidney transplant recipients. General study results and limits: Few patients were studied, so findings need validation in larger groups. Antigen-driven expansion was suggested because donor-specific Tregs expanded more than all Tregs in tolerant patients.

On this clone itself: The antigen remains unidentified.

Sequenced by immunoSEQ multiplex PCR; TCRdb stores in-frame clones only, minus some. The sample comprises more than 90,000 clones, 93% of which are singletons, and 1.5% to 2% rests with the top ten. Mixed chimerism was transient after nonmyeloablative marrow transplants from related graft donors. Unstimulated Tregs (CD4+CD25+CD127-) and CD4+CD25- non-Tregs were sorted from PBMCs. Looked up from germline, CDR1 is LGHNA and CDR2 is YSLEER. V was clipped by 4 bases and J by 5 bases, with 15 bases between them. CDR3 length: 15 residues. This rearrangement joins TRBV4-3 to TRBJ1-5; D may be TRBD1 (5 bases). The starting material was CD4+ T cells from blood (PBMCs), obtained 12 months after the transplant. The clonotype was recovered from a human patient who received a combined kidney and bone marrow transplant. Some of the T cells might come from the graft donor. For the CDR3, the DNA is TGCGCCAGCAGCCTCCGTGCGGGGGTGCATCAGCCCCAGCATTTT. It specifies CASSLRAGVHQPQHF.